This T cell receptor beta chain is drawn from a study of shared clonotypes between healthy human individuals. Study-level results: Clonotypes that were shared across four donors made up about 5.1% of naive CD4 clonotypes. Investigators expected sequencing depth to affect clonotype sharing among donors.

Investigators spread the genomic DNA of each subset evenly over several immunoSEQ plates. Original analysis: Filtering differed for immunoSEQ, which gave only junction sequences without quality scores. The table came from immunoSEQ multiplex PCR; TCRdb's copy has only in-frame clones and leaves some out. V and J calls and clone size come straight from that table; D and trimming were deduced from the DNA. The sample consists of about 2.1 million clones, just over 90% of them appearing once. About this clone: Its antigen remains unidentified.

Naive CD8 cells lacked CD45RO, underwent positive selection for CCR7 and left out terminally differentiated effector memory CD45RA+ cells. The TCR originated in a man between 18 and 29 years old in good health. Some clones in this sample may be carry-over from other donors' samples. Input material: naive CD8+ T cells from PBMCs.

CDR3 DNA sequence: TGTGCCAGCAGCACGGGACTACATCAAGAGACCCAGTACTTC. Its translation: CASSTGLHQETQYF. The chain links TRBV7-9 to TRBJ2-5; 7 bases map to TRBD2. Germline lookup yields CDR1 SEHNR and CDR2 FQNEAQ (reference sequence). The junction had 5 bases not matched to a gene; V was cut back by 5 bases and J by 2 bases. This CDR3 comprises 14 residues.